Reported below is one T cell receptor beta chain. Its antigen is unknown. The sample holds no much larger clone one base away, and base qualities are not on file. Enrolling through a virtual design, the prospective study's participants ranged in age from roughly 18 to 89 years and lived across 24 United States geographic areas. To assign participants to cohorts, the prospective study relied on clinical history that participants themselves reported in a screening survey and a study questionnaire. Recovered participants in ImmuneRACE Cohort 3 were defined as having two consecutive negative NP/OP PCR tests, clearance from a healthcare professional, or resolution of symptoms. Mobile phlebotomists in the prospective study collected whole blood, serum and a nasopharyngeal or oropharyngeal swab from every participant. Participants in the prospective study had the option to provide additional blood draws and questionnaires over a 2-month period. Before DNA extraction, blood samples from the prospective study were shipped at room temperature or frozen.

TCRbeta CDR3 regions were amplified from genomic DNA using the immunoSEQ Assay, a bias-controlled multiplex PCR. As for how the authors treated the data: Within the assay, amplification of reference gene primers was used to estimate how many nucleated cells each sample contained. To quantify the absolute abundance of each unique TCRbeta CDR3 rearrangement, sequence reads were collapsed and filtered. For each sample, productive Simpson clonality was calculated as the square root of Simpson's diversity index over productive rearrangements. TCRdb holds this immuneACCESS table with in-frame rearrangements only. Some clones are missing; in checked studies, unresolved V genes explain under half, and the rest has no known cause. V and J calls and clone size are those listed in that table; D and trimming were worked out from the DNA. The sample yields about 180,000 clones; about 83% were counted once. About 8.6% of the sample rests with the top ten.

Including the terminal cysteine and phenylalanine, the CDR3 comprises 15 residues. The entry retains the CDR3 DNA only, 45 bases that are in frame from base 1. Sequences LGHDT (CDR1) and YNNKEL (CDR2) are obtained from the germline V gene (reference sequence). V is trimmed back by 6 bases and J by 4 bases, and the junction contains 8 bases that no gene match accounts for. The record originates from a study of blood T cell repertoires in COVID-19 (dated by TCRdb to between 2020 and 2021). Looking at the study overall: The collaborator samples originated in the United States, Italy and Spain and spanned the acute and convalescent phases of COVID-19. The material from the prospective study consisted of cDNA or gDNA derived from T cells, B-cell-depleted T cells, or PBMCs. Deeply sampled blood TCRbeta repertoires from subjects exposed to, actively infected with, or recovered from COVID-19 were included in the dataset. A freely available public database, intended as a resource for researchers studying the immune response to SARS-CoV-2, is where the repertoires were released. The samples were drawn from two sources: the first 160 participants of the ongoing ImmuneRACE study, and 950 to 1,500 subjects contributed by 6 global collaborators. A de-identified subject ID, COVID-19 status, age in years and sex were almost always included in the sample metadata. Where HLA class I and class II types were available, the types were taken from metadata supplied by the sample provider, not from assay-based typing.

The paper as a whole reports these results and caveats: The quantity of clinical and demographic metadata differed by source and by participant and was supplied without curation.

The sample was PBMCs or T cells enriched from blood (not recorded which). The TCR was taken from a young woman who had recovered from COVID-19. The chain was built from TRBV3-1 (or the pseudogene TRBV3-2) and TRBJ2-1; TRBD2 aligns with 8 central bases. Here the CDR3 is given as CASRAGTRSYNEQFF. The DNA sequence is given as TGTGCCAGCAGGGCCGGGACTAGAAGTTACAATGAGCAGTTCTTC.